What follows are 16 T cell receptor beta chains derived from one specimen sequenced in a study of T cell responses to AZD1222 COVID-19 vaccine. Profiled with immunoSEQ multiplex PCR; TCRdb holds only in-frame clones, not every one. Here the sample spans 94,000 or so clones, 80% to 90% being singletons. The input for sequencing was peripheral blood, taken on day 0 of AZD1222 vaccination. All receptors derive from an adult in good health.

Only one count was recorded for this clone. The chain has TRBV16 and TRBJ1-5; 10 bases line up with TRBD1. CDR1 and CDR2 from the germline V gene are KGHSY and FQNENV. V shed 4 bases and J 6 bases; nucleotides not matched to a gene: 9. The CDR3 totals 16 residues. The CDR3 sequence is CASSPWDRGVSQPQHF. CDR3 sequence (DNA): TGTGCCAGCAGCCCATGGGACAGGGGAGTTAGTCAGCCCCAGCATTTT.

This chain uses TRBV28 with TRBJ2-1; 9 bases match TRBD1. The germline CDR1 and CDR2 sequences are MDHEN and SYDVKM. The CDR3 sequence is 15 residues long. Trimming took 6 bases from V and 4 from J; bases not matched to a gene: 7. The CDR3 sequence is CASSIIGQGYNEQFF. The CDR3 DNA sequence: TGTGCCAGCAGCATCATAGGACAGGGGTACAATGAGCAGTTCTTC.

This chain joins TRBV27 and TRBJ1-2; no clear D. Germline V gene data show CDR1 as MNHEY and CDR2 as SMNVEV (reference sequence). This CDR3 is built from 13 residues. Trimming pared 2 bases from V and 8 bases from J, leaving 12 bases between. The chain's CDR3 is CASSLNNREGYTF. In DNA form, the CDR3 reads TGTGCCAGCAGTTTAAACAACCGCGAAGGCTACACCTTC.

This chain connects TRBV6-5 to TRBJ2-7; no reliable D call. The length of the CDR3 is 14 residues. V was shortened by 6 bases and J by 6 bases, with 18 bases between the two germline ends. Per germline, CDR1 MNHEY and CDR2 SVGAGI. The DNA for the CDR3 is TGTGCCAGCAGCTCGGACGGGTCGTACGCCGAGCAGTACTTC. This gives the protein CASSSDGSYAEQYF.

This chain uses TRBV7-2 with TRBJ1-1; no definite D call. The CDR3 has 14 residues. Germline CDR1 and CDR2: SGHTA and FQGNSA. The V end was cut by 1 base, the J end by 1 base, with 7 bases between. The CDR3 region has the DNA TGTGCCAGCAGCTTAGGGCCGGAGAACACTGAAGCTTTCTTT. This codes for CASSLGPENTEAFF.

The chain recombines TRBV11-2 with TRBJ2-1, with D possibly TRBD2 on 7 matching bases. The germline V gene encodes CDR1 SGHAT and CDR2 FQNNGV. The CDR3 extends over 18 amino acids. V lost 5 bases to trimming and J lost 0 bases, with 20 bases between them. The CDR3 DNA reads as TGTGCCAGCAGCCTTGCTTCACCGGGGGGCAGCTCCTACAATGAGCAGTTCTTC. It encodes CASSLASPGGSSYNEQFF.

This chain uses TRBV4-2 with TRBJ1-2; D is unresolved. The V end lost 0 bases, the J end lost 5 bases, and 4 bases lay between the germline ends. The V gene's germline CDR1 is LGHNA and CDR2 YNFKEQ. There are 12 residues in the CDR3. The DNA of the CDR3 is TGTGCCAGCAGCCAAGACGCGTATGGCTACACCTTC. Translation gives CASSQDAYGYTF.

The chain recombines TRBV28 with TRBJ1-5; D call uncertain. Trimming pared 4 bases from V and 2 bases from J, leaving 9 bases between. The CDR3 is 14 residues long. Per germline, CDR1 MDHEN and CDR2 SYDVKM. CDR3 DNA sequence: TGTGCCAGCAGTTCCGCGGACGGCAATCAGCCCCAGCATTTT. Translating gives CASSSADGNQPQHF. The full variable domain, with the rest looked up from reference TRBV28 and TRBJ1-5, is DVKVTQSSRYLVKRTGEKVFLECVQDMDHENMFWYRQDPGLGLRLIYFSYDVKMKEKGDIPEGYSVSREKKERFSLILESASTNQTSMYLCASSSADGNQPQHFGDGTRLSIL.

The chain combines TRBV20-1 with TRBJ1-1; D remains unclear. There are 13 residues in the CDR3. V was cut by 3 bases and J by 1 base, with 9 bases left in between. Germline V lookup: CDR1 DFQATT, CDR2 SNEGSKA (reference sequence). DNA of the CDR3: TGCAGTGCTAGTAAGGACGGGAACACTGAAGCTTTCTTT. This sequence encodes CSASKDGNTEAFF.

The chain is built from TRBV11-2 and TRBJ2-5, with D possibly being TRBD1 or TRBD2 (7 bases each). CDR3 length: 16 amino acids. Germline assignment: CDR1 SGHAT and CDR2 FQNNGV. Trimming stripped 1 base from V and 0 bases from J, with 12 bases between. CDR3: CASSLAGGGNQETQYF. Here the CDR3 DNA reads TGTGCCAGCAGCTTAGCAGGGGGAGGGAACCAAGAGACCCAGTACTTC.

V and J are TRBV5-6 and TRBJ2-5; D perhaps matches TRBD1 (6 bases). This CDR3 is 17 amino acids long. Germline V gives CDR1 SGHDT, CDR2 YYEEEE. V lost 5 bases and J lost 0, with 20 bases in between. The DNA for the CDR3 is TGTGCCAGCAGTACGTCCGGACAGTTAATTTACCAAGAGACCCAGTACTTC. Protein product: CASSTSGQLIYQETQYF.

The chain uses TRBV30 and TRBJ2-3; 7 bases are shared with TRBD1. V trimming: 7 bases; J trimming: 1 base; junction bases outside the gene matches: 11. The CDR3 is made up of 15 amino acids. CDR1 and CDR2 from the germline V gene are GTSNPN and SVGIG (reference sequence). The CDR3 DNA is TGTGCCTTGAGCAGACAGGGATCCGGCACAGATACGCAGTATTTT. This encodes CALSRQGSGTDTQYF.

J is TRBJ2-2 and V is TRBV6-2 or TRBV6-3; TRBD1 matches at 8 bases. Germline loops: CDR1 MNHEY, CDR2 SVGEGT. The CDR3 has 14 residues. V was clipped by 5 bases and J by 7 bases; unmatched bases: 6. Here the CDR3 reads CASSLQGAGGELFF. DNA of the CDR3: TGTGCCAGCAGTCTTCAGGGGGCGGGCGGGGAGCTGTTTTTT.

This clone was detected once. The CDR3 DNA reads as TGCAGTGCTAGTTGGACAGTTCAAGAGACCCAGTACTTC. This gives the protein CSASWTVQETQYF. The chain uses TRBV20-1 and TRBJ2-5; possible D gene TRBD1, 6 bases. The CDR3 contains 13 residues. Germline V gene lookup returns CDR1 DFQATT and CDR2 SNEGSKA (reference sequence). V was trimmed by 3 bases and J by 2 bases, leaving 10 bases between them.

The rearrangement joins TRBV4-1 to TRBJ2-5; 8 bases are shared with TRBD2. Germline V gene sequence: CDR1 MGHRA, CDR2 YSYEKL. The CDR3 loop spans 15 amino acids. Trimming removed 1 base from V and 1 base from J; junction bases left unmatched: 2. CDR3 sequence: CASSQGGGTQETQYF. For the CDR3, the DNA is TGCGCCAGCAGCCAAGGCGGGGGGACCCAAGAGACCCAGTACTTC.

This clone has a single count. The rearrangement links TRBV5-4 to TRBJ1-6; TRBD1 aligns across 10 bases. V was clipped by 2 bases and J by 9 bases; unmatched bases: 11. This CDR3 region has 17 residues. Germline CDR1 is SGHNT and CDR2 is YYREEE (reference sequence). CDR3 coding DNA: TGTGCCAGCAGCTTAAGAATAGGGACAGGGGAGATTTCACCCCTCCACTTT. It encodes CASSLRIGTGEISPLHF. Using reference TRBV5-4 and TRBJ1-6 for the parts outside the CDR3, the full variable domain is ETGVTQSPTHLIKTRGQQVTLRCSSQSGHNTVSWYQQALGQGPQFIFQYYREEENGRGNFPPRFSGLQFPNYSSELNVNALELDDSALYLCASSLRIGTGEISPLHFGNGTRLTVT.